This T cell receptor beta chain was captured in a study of blood T cell repertoires in COVID-19 (dated by TCRdb to the early 2020s). Background on the whole study: The collaborator samples originated in the United States, Italy and Spain and spanned the acute and convalescent phases of COVID-19. The material from the prospective study consisted of cDNA or gDNA derived from T cells, B-cell-depleted T cells, or PBMCs. Subjects who had been exposed to COVID-19, were actively infected with it, or had recovered from it provided the deeply sampled blood TCRbeta repertoires that made up the dataset. The repertoires were released in a freely available public database intended as a resource for research on the immune response to SARS-CoV-2. The samples were drawn from two sources: the first 160 participants of the ongoing ImmuneRACE study, and fewer than 1,500 subjects contributed by 6 global collaborators. Sample metadata almost always included a de-identified subject ID, COVID-19 status, age in years and sex. Where HLA class I and class II types were available, the types were taken from metadata supplied by the sample provider, not from assay-based typing.

TCRbeta CDR3 regions were amplified from genomic DNA by means of the immunoSEQ Assay, a bias-controlled multiplex PCR. In the source study's methods: The number of nucleated cells in each sample was estimated from the amplification of reference gene primers within the assay. Sequence reads were collapsed and filtered to measure the absolute abundance of every unique TCRbeta CDR3 rearrangement. For each sample, productive Simpson clonality was calculated as the square root of Simpson's diversity index across productive rearrangements. Entries here come from immuneACCESS through TCRdb and include only in-frame sequences with V and J called. Some clones fail to appear in such tables; in the studies checked, an unresolved V gene covers under half of the shortfall, and the cause of the remainder is unknown. The V and J calls and clone size are taken from that table; D and trimming were inferred from the DNA. The sample has approximately 150,000 clones on record, around 90% of them singletons. Clones ranked in the top ten supply approximately 4.3% of the sample.

A remark on this clone: What this receptor recognizes is not known. No much larger clonotype is one base removed from it; base qualities were not supplied.

In the prospective study, participants were roughly 18 to 100 years old, resided in 24 geographic areas of the United States, and were enrolled through a virtual design. In the prospective study, participants were assigned to cohorts based on the clinical history participants reported in a screening survey and a study questionnaire. Exposed participants were defined as having been in contact with someone with a PCR-confirmed or clinician-diagnosed COVID-19 case within 2 weeks of study entry. Mobile phlebotomists in the prospective study collected whole blood, serum and a nasopharyngeal or oropharyngeal swab from every participant. Additional blood draws and questionnaires over a 2-month period could optionally be provided by prospective study participants. Before DNA extraction, prospective study blood samples were shipped either frozen or at room temperature. The paper as a whole reports these results and caveats: The quantity of clinical and demographic metadata differed by source and by participant and was supplied without curation.

The sequencing sample was made of PBMCs or T cells enriched from blood (not recorded which). This TCR derives from a woman aged 40-49 years who had been exposed to COVID-19.

The CDR3 region has the sequence CSGSKGGVGTEAFF. The sequenced DNA: TGCAGCGGTTCTAAGGGAGGAGTTGGAACTGAAGCTTTCTTT. The sequence joins TRBV29-1 to TRBJ1-1; the D gene is not confidently resolved. The germline V gene gives CDR1 as SQVTM and CDR2 as ANQGSEA. Including the terminal cysteine and phenylalanine, the CDR3 comprises 14 residues. Here the CDR3 DNA is all that survives: 42 bases in frame from base 1. V is cut by 7 bases and J by 5 bases, and the space between the germline ends is 20 bases.